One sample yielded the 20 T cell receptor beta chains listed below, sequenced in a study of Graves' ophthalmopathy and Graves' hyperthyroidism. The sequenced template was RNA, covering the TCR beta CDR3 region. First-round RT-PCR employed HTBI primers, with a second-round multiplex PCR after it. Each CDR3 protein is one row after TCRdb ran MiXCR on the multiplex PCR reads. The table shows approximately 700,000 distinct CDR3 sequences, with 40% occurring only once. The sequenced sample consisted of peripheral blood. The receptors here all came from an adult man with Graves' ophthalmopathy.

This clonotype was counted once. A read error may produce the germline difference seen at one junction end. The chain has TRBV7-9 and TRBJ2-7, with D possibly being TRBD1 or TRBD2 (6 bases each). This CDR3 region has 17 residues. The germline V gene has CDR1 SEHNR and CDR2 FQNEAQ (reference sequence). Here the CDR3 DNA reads TGTGCCAGCAGCCTTTACGGCGGGACACTATCCCCCTACGAGCGGTACTTC. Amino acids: CASSLYGGTLSPYERYF.

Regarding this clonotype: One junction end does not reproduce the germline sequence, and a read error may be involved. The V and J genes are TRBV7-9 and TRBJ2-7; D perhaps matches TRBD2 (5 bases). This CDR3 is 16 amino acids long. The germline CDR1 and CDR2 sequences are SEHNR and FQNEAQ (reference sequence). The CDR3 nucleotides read TGCGCCAGCAGTCTGGTCGCCCGAGCGGCAACCTACGAGCAGTACTTC. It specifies CASSLVARAATYEQYF. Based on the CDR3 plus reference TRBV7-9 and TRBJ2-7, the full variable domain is DTGVSQNPRHKITKRGQNVTFRCDPISEHNRLYWYRQTLGQGPEFLTYFQNEAQLEKSRLLSDRFSAERPKGSFSTLEIQRTEQGDSAMYLCASSLVARAATYEQYFGPGTRLTVT.

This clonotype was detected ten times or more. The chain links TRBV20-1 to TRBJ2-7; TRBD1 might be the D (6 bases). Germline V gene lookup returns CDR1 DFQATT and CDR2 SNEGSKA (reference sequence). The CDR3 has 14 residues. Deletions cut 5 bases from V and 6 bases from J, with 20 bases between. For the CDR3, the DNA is TGCAGTGCTGAGGACAGCTCTGTGTTACGCGAGCAGTACTTC. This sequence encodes CSAEDSSVLREQYF.

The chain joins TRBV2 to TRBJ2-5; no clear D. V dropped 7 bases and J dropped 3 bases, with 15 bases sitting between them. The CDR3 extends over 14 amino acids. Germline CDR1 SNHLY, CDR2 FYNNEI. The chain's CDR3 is CASNLLSREETQYF. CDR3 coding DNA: TGTGCCAGCAACCTACTTAGTCGCGAAGAGACCCAGTACTTC.

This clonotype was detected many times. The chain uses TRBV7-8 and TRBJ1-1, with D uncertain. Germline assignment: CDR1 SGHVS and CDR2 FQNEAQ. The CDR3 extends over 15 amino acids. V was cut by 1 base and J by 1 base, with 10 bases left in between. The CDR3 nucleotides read TGTGCCAGCAGCTTAGTGGTGGCAACGAACACTGAAGCTTTCTTT. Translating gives CASSLVVATNTEAFF.

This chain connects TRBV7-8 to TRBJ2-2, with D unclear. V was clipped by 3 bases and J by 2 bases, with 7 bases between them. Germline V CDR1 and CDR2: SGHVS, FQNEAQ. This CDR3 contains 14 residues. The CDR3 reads CASSFLGNTGELFF. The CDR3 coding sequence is TGTGCCAGCAGCTTTCTGGGAAACACCGGGGAGCTGTTTTTT.

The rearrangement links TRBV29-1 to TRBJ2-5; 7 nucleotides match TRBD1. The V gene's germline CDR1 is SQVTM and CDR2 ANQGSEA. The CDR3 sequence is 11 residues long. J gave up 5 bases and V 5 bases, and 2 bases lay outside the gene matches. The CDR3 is CSVQTGETQYF. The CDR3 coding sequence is TGCAGCGTTCAGACAGGGGAGACCCAGTACTTC.

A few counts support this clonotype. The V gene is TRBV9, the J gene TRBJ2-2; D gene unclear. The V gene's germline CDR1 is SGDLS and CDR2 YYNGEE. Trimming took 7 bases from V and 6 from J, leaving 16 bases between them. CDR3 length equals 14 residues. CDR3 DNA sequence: TGTGCCAGCGGTTCTCAGGTTAAAGCCGGGGAGCTGTTTTTT. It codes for CASGSQVKAGELFF. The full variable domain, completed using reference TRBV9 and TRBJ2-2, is DSGVTQTPKHLITATGQRVTLRCSPRSGDLSVYWYQQSLDQGLQFLIQYYNGEERAKGNILERFSAQQFPDLHSELNLSSLELGDSALYFCASGSQVKAGELFFGEGSRLTVL.

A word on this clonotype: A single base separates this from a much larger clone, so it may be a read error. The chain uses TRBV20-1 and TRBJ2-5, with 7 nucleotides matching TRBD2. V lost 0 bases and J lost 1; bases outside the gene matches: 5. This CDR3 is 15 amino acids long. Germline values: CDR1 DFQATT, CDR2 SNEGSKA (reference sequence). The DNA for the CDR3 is TGCAGTGCTAGAGATGGGCTAGCGGCCCAAGAGACCCAGTACTTC. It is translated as CSARDGLAAQETQYF.

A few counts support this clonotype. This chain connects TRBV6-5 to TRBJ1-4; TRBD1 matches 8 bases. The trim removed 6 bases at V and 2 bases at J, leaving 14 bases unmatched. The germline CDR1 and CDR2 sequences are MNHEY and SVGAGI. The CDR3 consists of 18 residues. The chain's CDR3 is CASSQGQVLLGTNEKLFF. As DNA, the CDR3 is TGTGCCAGCAGCCAGGGACAGGTTCTCCTGGGCACTAATGAAAAACTGTTTTTT.

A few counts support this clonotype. The CDR3, as DNA: TGTGCCAGCAGCGTAGCGGTCTCCGGGGGGGAGCAGTACTTC. It specifies CASSVAVSGGEQYF. The genes are TRBV9 and TRBJ2-7, with TRBD2 matching over 7 bases. Germline CDR1 reads SGDLS; CDR2 reads YYNGEE. With 0 bases clipped from V and 7 bases from J, the junction kept 7 bases outside the gene matches. This CDR3 has 14 residues.

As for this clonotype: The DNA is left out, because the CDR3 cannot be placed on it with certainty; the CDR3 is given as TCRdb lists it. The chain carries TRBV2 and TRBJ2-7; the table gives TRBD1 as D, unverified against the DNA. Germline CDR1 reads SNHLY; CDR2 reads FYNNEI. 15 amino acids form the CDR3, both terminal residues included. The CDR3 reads CASSEGSGPAYEQYF.

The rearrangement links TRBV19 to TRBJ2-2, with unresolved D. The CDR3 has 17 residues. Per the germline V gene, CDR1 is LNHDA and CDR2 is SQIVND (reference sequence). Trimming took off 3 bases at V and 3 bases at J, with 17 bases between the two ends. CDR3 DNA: TGTGCCAGTAGTATGCGTCAGACTGGAATATACACCGGGGAGCTGTTTTTT. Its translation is CASSMRQTGIYTGELFF.

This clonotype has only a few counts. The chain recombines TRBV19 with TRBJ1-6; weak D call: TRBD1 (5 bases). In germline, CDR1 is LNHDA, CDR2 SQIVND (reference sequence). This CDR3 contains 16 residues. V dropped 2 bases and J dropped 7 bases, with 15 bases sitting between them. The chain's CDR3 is CASSISTGTANSPLHF. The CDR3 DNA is TGTGCCAGTAGTATATCTACTGGGACCGCCAATTCACCCCTCCACTTT.

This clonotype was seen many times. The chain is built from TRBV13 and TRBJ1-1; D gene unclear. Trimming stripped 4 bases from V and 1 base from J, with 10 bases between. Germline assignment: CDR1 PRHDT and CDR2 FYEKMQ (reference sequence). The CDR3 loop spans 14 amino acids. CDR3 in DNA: TGTGCCAGCAGCTCATTCGGTGAGAACACTGAAGCTTTCTTT. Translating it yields CASSSFGENTEAFF.

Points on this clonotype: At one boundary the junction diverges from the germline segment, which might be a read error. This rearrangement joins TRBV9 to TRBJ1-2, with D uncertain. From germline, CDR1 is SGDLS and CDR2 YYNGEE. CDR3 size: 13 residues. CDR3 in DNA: TGTGTCAGCAGCGTAGAAGTAAACTATGGCTACACCTTC. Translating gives CVSSVEVNYGYTF.

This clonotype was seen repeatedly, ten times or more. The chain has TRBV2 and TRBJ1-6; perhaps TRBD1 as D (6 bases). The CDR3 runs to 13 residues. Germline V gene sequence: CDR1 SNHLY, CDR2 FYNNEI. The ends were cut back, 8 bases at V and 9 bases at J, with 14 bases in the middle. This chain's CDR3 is CASYRELGSPLHF. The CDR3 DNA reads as TGTGCCAGCTACAGGGAGCTAGGTTCACCCCTCCACTTT.

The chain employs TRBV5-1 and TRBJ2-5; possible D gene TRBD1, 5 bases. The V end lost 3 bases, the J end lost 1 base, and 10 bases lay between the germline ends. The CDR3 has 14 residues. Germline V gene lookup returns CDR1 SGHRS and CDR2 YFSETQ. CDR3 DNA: TGCGCCAGCAGCTCAGGGTCTGCCCAAGAGACCCAGTACTTC. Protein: CASSSGSAQETQYF.

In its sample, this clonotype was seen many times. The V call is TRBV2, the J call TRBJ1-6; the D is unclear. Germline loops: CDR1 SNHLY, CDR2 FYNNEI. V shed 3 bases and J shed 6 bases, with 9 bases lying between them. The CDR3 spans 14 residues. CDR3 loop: CASSDLGSNSPLHF. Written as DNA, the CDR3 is TGTGCCAGCAGTGACCTGGGCTCTAATTCACCCCTCCACTTT.

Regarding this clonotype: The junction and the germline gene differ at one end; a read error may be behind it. CDR3 DNA sequence: TGTGCCAGCAGCCATTACAGGAACCCGGGACAGGGTTCCTGCGAGCAGTACTTC. Translating gives CASSHYRNPGQGSCEQYF. V and J are TRBV7-9 and TRBJ2-7; TRBD1 aligns across 9 bases. The CDR3 is 18 residues long. Germline lookup yields CDR1 SEHNR and CDR2 FQNEAQ (reference sequence).